Below, 7 T cell receptor beta chains from the same sample are listed, as sequenced in a study of T cell responses to AZD1222 COVID-19 vaccine. Assay used: immunoSEQ multiplex PCR; TCRdb lists only in-frame clones, some missing. The sample has about 81,000 clones; 75% to 95% are singletons. The material was peripheral blood, obtained 28 days after the second AZD1222 dose. The receptors were gathered from an adult who received the AZD1222 COVID-19 vaccine.

The rearrangement joins TRBV18 to TRBJ2-5, with D tentatively TRBD1 or TRBD2 (5 bases each). V lost 1 base and J 0 bases, leaving 9 bases between the germline ends. The CDR3 is 15 amino acids. Germline V CDR1 and CDR2: KGHSH, LQKENI. The CDR3 coding sequence is TGTGCCAGCTCACCACGGGGGACGTACCAAGAGACCCAGTACTTC. Its translation: CASSPRGTYQETQYF.

V and J are TRBV28 and TRBJ1-5, with D uncertain. Germline loops: CDR1 MDHEN, CDR2 SYDVKM. The length of the CDR3 is 12 residues. The V end was cut by 4 bases, the J end by 4 bases, with 5 bases between. Here the CDR3 reads CASSYPNQPQHF. Written as DNA, the CDR3 is TGTGCCAGCAGTTACCCAAATCAGCCCCAGCATTTT.

The rearrangement joins TRBV5-1 to TRBJ2-5, with D tentatively TRBD2 (6 bases). Trimming cost V 5 bases and J 2 bases, with 13 bases left between them. CDR3 length: 14 amino acids. Germline values: CDR1 SGHRS, CDR2 YFSETQ. The CDR3 spells CASRRGTSQETQYF. CDR3 coding DNA: TGCGCCAGCAGACGCGGGACTTCGCAAGAGACCCAGTACTTC.

The chain employs TRBV7-3 and TRBJ2-1, with 11 bases matching TRBD2. Per germline, CDR1 SGHTA and CDR2 FQGTGA. J was trimmed by 0 bases and V by 8 bases; bases with no gene match: 15. The CDR3 covers 19 residues. CDR3: CASSPRSGLADNSYNEQFF. Here the CDR3 DNA reads TGTGCCAGCTCCCCAAGGTCGGGACTAGCGGATAACTCCTACAATGAGCAGTTCTTC.

The J gene is TRBJ1-5, the V gene TRBV6-6, with 8 bases identical to TRBD1. The ends lost 6 bases at V and 6 bases at J; junction bases unmatched: 4. This CDR3 has 13 residues. Looked up from germline, CDR1 is MNHNY and CDR2 is SVGAGI (reference sequence). CDR3 nucleotide sequence: TGTGCCAGCAGCGGACAGGGTCGTCAGCCCCAGCATTTT. Encoded protein: CASSGQGRQPQHF.

The chain has TRBV9 and TRBJ2-7; TRBD1 matches 8 bases. V dropped 3 bases and J dropped 3; count of bases not matched to a gene: 2. Germline V gives CDR1 SGDLS, CDR2 YYNGEE. The CDR3 runs to 13 residues. This CDR3 reads CASSDDRGYEQYF. The CDR3 coding sequence is TGTGCCAGCAGCGATGACAGGGGCTACGAGCAGTACTTC.

This chain uses TRBV5-4 with TRBJ1-2; no reliable D call. V lost 0 bases and J 7 bases, leaving 19 bases between the germline ends. The CDR3 runs 16 residues. Germline V gene data show CDR1 as SGHNT and CDR2 as YYREEE (reference sequence). The CDR3 reads CASSLELGEFGFGYTF. The CDR3 DNA reads as TGTGCCAGCAGCTTGGAACTCGGGGAATTCGGTTTTGGCTACACCTTC.